Sequencing of this TCR beta chain was carried out in a study of CD8 T cells in ankylosing spondylitis. This clonotype has ten or more counts. The antigen is undetermined. CDR3 size: 14 residues. The V gene's germline CDR1 is DFQATT and CDR2 SNEGSKA (reference sequence). The junction had 8 bases not matched to a gene; V was cut back by 6 bases and J by 0 bases. TCRdb re-analysed the 5' RACE reads in MiXCR, keeping a single row per CDR3 protein. The sample yields approximately 440,000 distinct CDR3 sequences, 17% seen once. Findings of the study overall: Characteristic, it appeared, of ankylosing spondylitis blood was a TCR beta motif of several highly homologous variants.

The specimen sequenced was blood, either unsorted or a sorted T cell fraction (not recorded which). The source is a male donor with ankylosing spondylitis. The chain combines TRBV20-1 with TRBJ2-7; 7 nucleotides align to TRBD2. The CDR3 loop is CSANAPSGSYEQYF. CDR3 coding DNA: TGCAGTGCAAACGCGCCTAGCGGCTCCTACGAGCAGTACTTC.